Here is one T cell receptor beta chain with its context. It has no known antigen specificity. Base qualities are not provided; no much larger clone lies one nucleotide away. In the germline V gene (reference sequence), CDR1 corresponds to MNHEY and CDR2 to SMNVEV. The CDR3 covers 14 residues, taking in both the cysteine and the phenylalanine. Only the CDR3 part of the read is kept: 42 bases, read in frame from the first base. Germline trimming: 5 bases from V, 7 bases from J; junction bases outside gene matches: 6. Each collaborating institution followed its own protocols to collect whole blood in K2EDTA tubes. For TCRbeta analysis, collaborators shipped samples in one of three forms: frozen whole blood, isolated PBMCs, or DNA extracted from either of those sample types. TCRbeta CDR3 regions were amplified from genomic DNA using the immunoSEQ Assay, a bias-controlled multiplex PCR. Concerning the study's data processing: Nucleated cell counts per sample were estimated from amplification of reference gene primers within the assay. Sequence reads were collapsed and filtered to measure the absolute abundance of every unique TCRbeta CDR3 rearrangement. For each sample, productive Simpson clonality was calculated as the square root of Simpson's diversity index across productive rearrangements. Not all clones reach the TCRdb copy of this immuneACCESS table, which keeps in-frame sequences only. Checked studies attribute under half of the gap to unresolved V genes and leave the rest unexplained. Clonal size and the V and J genes are those of that table, whereas D and trimming came from the DNA. The sample has hundreds of thousands of clones on record, under 90% of them singletons. The ten largest clones take up about 4.1% of the sample.

These data come from a study of blood T cell repertoires in COVID-19 (dated by TCRdb to 2018 to 2021). Notes on the research overall: Collaborator samples came from the United States, Italy and Spain and covered acute and convalescent phases of COVID-19. The prospective study material was composed of cDNA or gDNA derived from T cells, B-cell-depleted T cells, or PBMCs. The dataset comprised deeply sampled blood TCRbeta repertoires from subjects exposed to, actively infected with, or recovered from COVID-19. The repertoires were made available in a free public database intended to serve as a resource for research on the immune response to SARS-CoV-2. The samples were drawn from the first 160 participants of the ongoing ImmuneRACE study and from 950 to 1,500 subjects provided by 6 global collaborators. Nearly every sample came with metadata listing a de-identified subject ID, COVID-19 status, age in years and sex. Where available, HLA class I and class II types were taken from metadata supplied by the sample provider and were not determined by assay-based typing.

General findings and caveats noted by the study authors: The amount of clinical and demographic metadata varied by source and participant and was provided uncurated.

The receptor's source is a man between 50 and 59 years old with acute or convalescent COVID-19. Sequencing input: peripheral blood. In this chain, TRBV27 is recombined with TRBJ1-5, and 9 junction bases match TRBD1. The DNA reads as follows: TGTGCCAGCAGTCCCGGGACAGGGAGACAGCCCCAGCATTTT. Its product reads: CASSPGTGRQPQHF.